The 20 T cell receptor beta chains reported below all come from one sample, sequenced in a study of T cell clonotyping in hematopoietic cell transplantation. Data came from immunoSEQ multiplex PCR; TCRdb stores just in-frame clones and leaves some out. The sample has around 26,000 clones, 82% seen once. Time point defined: recipient sample about 28 days before transplant, after cytoreduction. Sample: peripheral blood mononuclear cells, taken before stem cell transplant. These receptors originate from a man between 40 and 49 years old with acute myeloid leukemia. Some clones in this sample may be carry-over from other donors' samples.

This clone was detected a few times. The genes are TRBV11-2 and TRBJ1-6, with D tentatively TRBD1 (5 bases). CDR3 length: 14 amino acids. Between the trimmed V and J ends, which lost 7 bases and 6 bases, there was a span of 13 bases. CDR1 is SGHAT and CDR2 is FQNNGV in the germline V gene. The CDR3 loop reads CASTGLRGNSPLHF. In nucleotides, the CDR3 is TGTGCCAGCACCGGACTGAGGGGTAATTCACCCCTCCACTTT. Full variable domain (outside the CDR3, taken from reference TRBV11-2 and TRBJ1-6): EAGVAQSPRYKIIEKRQSVAFWCNPISGHATLYWYQQILGQGPKLLIQFQNNGVVDDSQLPKDRFSAERLKGVDSTLKIQPAKLEDSAVYLCASTGLRGNSPLHFGNGTRLTVT.

The chain couples TRBV28 to TRBJ2-6, with D perhaps being TRBD1 or TRBD2 (5 bases each). CDR1 is MDHEN, CDR2 SYDVKM, per germline. V lost 2 bases and J lost 4, with 9 bases in between. The CDR3 runs to 15 residues. The CDR3 loop reads CASSLEGPGANVLTF. CDR3 coding DNA: TGTGCCAGCAGTTTAGAGGGGCCCGGGGCCAACGTCCTGACTTTC.

V and J are TRBV10-3 and TRBJ2-1; D gene ambiguous. The CDR3 runs to 12 residues. Looked up from germline, CDR1 is ENHRY and CDR2 is SYGVKD. V shed 8 bases and J shed 7 bases, with 12 bases lying between them. The DNA for the CDR3 is TGTGCCATCCAACAGTTCGGGAATGAGCAGTTCTTC. It yields the protein CAIQQFGNEQFF.

V is TRBV11-2 and J is TRBJ1-6, with D uncertain. Germline CDR1 and CDR2: SGHAT and FQNNGV. CDR3 length: 13 amino acids. V shed 3 bases and J shed 8 bases, with 8 bases lying between them. CDR3 nucleotides: TGTGCCAGCAGCTTCTCCCCGGATTCACCCCTCCACTTT. This sequence encodes CASSFSPDSPLHF.

This chain joins TRBV7-8 and TRBJ1-4; D is perhaps TRBD1 (5 bases). Germline CDR1 reads SGHVS; CDR2 reads FQNEAQ. Between the trimmed V and J ends, which lost 2 bases and 0 bases, there was a span of 13 bases. CDR3 length: 17 residues. The CDR3 is CASSLKRGVATNEKLFF. Written as DNA, the CDR3 is TGTGCCAGCAGCTTAAAGAGGGGAGTTGCAACTAATGAAAAACTGTTTTTT.

V is TRBV28 and J is TRBJ1-2; D unclear. With 4 bases removed from V and 4 bases from J, the gap between germline ends came to 10 bases. The CDR3 runs 13 residues. Germline V gene lookup returns CDR1 MDHEN and CDR2 SYDVKM. The CDR3 coding sequence is TGTGCCAGCAGTTCGAGTATGGGCTATGGCTACACCTTC. This gives the protein CASSSSMGYGYTF.

This sequence joins TRBV9 and TRBJ1-1; the D is unclear. The CDR3 has 12 amino acids. V was trimmed by 4 bases and J by 8 bases, leaving 12 bases between them. Germline V CDR1 and CDR2: SGDLS, YYNGEE. CDR3 sequence: CASSPGYKEAFF. The CDR3 DNA is TGTGCCAGCAGCCCGGGCTATAAGGAAGCTTTCTTT.

The genes are TRBV7-9 and TRBJ2-5; 8 nucleotides agree with TRBD2. CDR1 and CDR2 (germline): SEHNR, FQNEAQ (reference sequence). The CDR3 is made up of 17 amino acids. The V gene end was trimmed by 4 bases and the J gene end by 4 bases; junction bases not matched to a gene: 14. Here the CDR3 reads CASSSAGSGLVVETQYF. The CDR3 nucleotides are TGTGCCAGCAGCTCCGCGGGGTCGGGACTAGTGGTAGAGACCCAGTACTTC.

The rearrangement links TRBV28 to TRBJ2-3; unclear D gene. The CDR3 length is 14 residues. V dropped 5 bases and J dropped 0 bases, with 9 bases sitting between them. CDR1 and CDR2 (germline): MDHEN, SYDVKM. The CDR3 region is CASSLYPSTDTQYF. The CDR3 DNA follows: TGTGCCAGCAGTCTATATCCTAGCACAGATACGCAGTATTTT.

The CDR3 nucleotides read TGTGCCAGCAGCTTACGTCCGGGACTAGCGGGATCAGATACGCAGTATTTT. Translation: CASSLRPGLAGSDTQYF. This chain links TRBV7-9 with TRBJ2-3; 13 bases are a match to TRBD2. The CDR3 runs 17 residues. Germline CDR1 SEHNR, CDR2 FQNEAQ (reference sequence). Trimming took 2 bases from V and 4 from J; bases not matched to a gene: 6.

J is TRBJ1-1 and V is TRBV19; D is unclear. The CDR3 length is 12 residues. Per germline, CDR1 LNHDA and CDR2 SQIVND (reference sequence). V lost 5 bases to trimming and J lost 11 bases, with 15 bases between them. Here the CDR3 reads CASSAAGGDAFF. DNA for the CDR3: TGTGCCAGTAGTGCGGCGGGCGGGGATGCTTTCTTT.

The chain combines TRBV2 with TRBJ1-6; D unclear. The germline V gene has CDR1 SNHLY and CDR2 FYNNEI. V shed 0 bases and J shed 7 bases, with 10 bases lying between them. This CDR3 region has 15 residues. The DNA of the CDR3 is TGTGCCAGCAGTGAAGCGCGACCGAGAAATTCACCCCTCCACTTT. It is translated as CASSEARPRNSPLHF. Variable domain in full (rest from reference TRBV2 and TRBJ1-6): EPEVTQTPSHQVTQMGQEVILRCVPISNHLYFYWYRQILGQKVEFLVSFYNNEISEKSEIFDDQFSVERPDGSNFTLKIRSTKLEDSAMYFCASSEARPRNSPLHFGNGTRLTVT.

This sequence joins TRBV28 and TRBJ2-5; D not resolved. Trimming removed 2 bases from V and 0 bases from J, with 4 bases in between. Germline V CDR1 and CDR2: MDHEN, SYDVKM. The CDR3 is 13 amino acids. CDR3 bases: TGTGCCAGCAGTTTACGGAACCAAGAGACCCAGTACTTC. It translates to CASSLRNQETQYF.

The V and J genes are TRBV7-2 and TRBJ1-2; D is ambiguous. Germline V lookup: CDR1 SGHTA, CDR2 FQGNSA. V shed 0 bases and J shed 7 bases, with 9 bases lying between them. The CDR3 spans 13 residues. DNA for the CDR3: TGTGCCAGCAGCTTAGCTTTACCCCCTGGCTACACCTTC. Its translation is CASSLALPPGYTF.

The chain recombines TRBV7-2 with TRBJ1-1; no reliable D call. Trimming removed 2 bases from V and 0 bases from J, with 10 bases in between. The length of the CDR3 is 15 residues. Germline loops: CDR1 SGHTA, CDR2 FQGNSA. The DNA of the CDR3 is TGTGCCAGCAGCTTAATCGGATCTATGAACACTGAAGCTTTCTTT. Amino acids: CASSLIGSMNTEAFF.

This clone was detected once. This rearrangement joins TRBV29-1 to TRBJ2-5; 8 positions agree with TRBD2. Germline V gives CDR1 SQVTM, CDR2 ANQGSEA. This CDR3 has 10 amino acids. Germline trimming cut 7 bases from V and 5 bases from J; bases unmatched to any gene: 0. CDR3 nucleotides: TGCAGCGCGGGGGGGGAGACCCAGTACTTC. It is translated as CSAGGETQYF.

The CDR3 spells CASSQEGKLFF. Written as DNA, the CDR3 is TGTGCCAGCAGCCAAGAAGGAAAACTGTTTTTT. The chain uses TRBV4-2 and TRBJ1-4, with no clear D. The CDR3 covers 11 residues. Trimming left V 0 bases short and J 10 bases short, with 3 bases between. Germline values: CDR1 LGHNA, CDR2 YNFKEQ.

This clone appeared a few times. The rearrangement uses TRBV13 and TRBJ1-6; D gene unclear. This CDR3 comprises 15 residues. The ends were cut back, 1 base at V and 9 bases at J, with 13 bases in the middle. Germline CDR1 reads PRHDT; CDR2 reads FYEKMQ (reference sequence). The DNA of the CDR3 is TGTGCCAGCAGCTTAGTTGGAGAACGTCCTTCACCCCTCCACTTT. This encodes CASSLVGERPSPLHF.

This clone was found once. This rearrangement joins TRBV27 to TRBJ1-3, with 9 bases aligning to TRBD1. Germline V gene lookup returns CDR1 MNHEY and CDR2 SMNVEV (reference sequence). The CDR3 runs to 15 residues. J was trimmed by 6 bases and V by 6 bases; bases with no gene match: 9. This CDR3 is CASSAGQGLVNTIYF. The CDR3, as DNA: TGTGCCAGCAGCGCAGGACAGGGGCTCGTAAACACCATATATTTT.

The chain links TRBV29-1 to TRBJ2-7, with D possibly being TRBD1 (6 bases). The CDR3 loop spans 12 amino acids. CDR1 is SQVTM, CDR2 ANQGSEA, per germline. The germline V and J ends were trimmed by 6 bases and 3 bases, with 12 bases remaining between them. The CDR3 nucleotides read TGCAGCGTGAGAGGACAGTTCTACGAGCAGTACTTC. Translated, it gives CSVRGQFYEQYF.